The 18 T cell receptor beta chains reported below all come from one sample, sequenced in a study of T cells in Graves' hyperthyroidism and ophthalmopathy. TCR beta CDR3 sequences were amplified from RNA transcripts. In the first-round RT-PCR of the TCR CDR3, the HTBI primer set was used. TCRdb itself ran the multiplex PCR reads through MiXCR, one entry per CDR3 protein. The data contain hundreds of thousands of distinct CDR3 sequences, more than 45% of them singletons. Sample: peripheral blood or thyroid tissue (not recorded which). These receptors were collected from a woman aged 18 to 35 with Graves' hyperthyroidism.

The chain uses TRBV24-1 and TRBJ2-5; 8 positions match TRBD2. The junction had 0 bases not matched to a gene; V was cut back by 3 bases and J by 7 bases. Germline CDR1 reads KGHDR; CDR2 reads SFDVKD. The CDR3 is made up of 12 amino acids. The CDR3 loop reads CATSDTSGTQYF. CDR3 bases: TGTGCCACCAGTGATACTAGCGGGACCCAGTACTTC.

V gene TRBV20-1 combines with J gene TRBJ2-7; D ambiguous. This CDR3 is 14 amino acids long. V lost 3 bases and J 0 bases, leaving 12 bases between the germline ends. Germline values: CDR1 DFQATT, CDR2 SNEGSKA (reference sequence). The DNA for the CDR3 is TGCAGTGCTAGCCCCAGGTTTACCTCCTACGAGCAGTACTTC. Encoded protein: CSASPRFTSYEQYF.

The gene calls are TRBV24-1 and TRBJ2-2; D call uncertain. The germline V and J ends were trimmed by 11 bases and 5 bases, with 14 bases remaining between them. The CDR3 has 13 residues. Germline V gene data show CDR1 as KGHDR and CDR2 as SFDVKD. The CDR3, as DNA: TGTGCCAGCAGCCCGAGTCTTACCGGGGAGCTGTTTTTT. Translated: CASSPSLTGELFF.

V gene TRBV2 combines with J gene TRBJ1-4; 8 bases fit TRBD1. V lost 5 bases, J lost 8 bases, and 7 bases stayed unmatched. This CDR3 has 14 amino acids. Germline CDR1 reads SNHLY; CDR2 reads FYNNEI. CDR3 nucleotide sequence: TGTGCCAGCAGTACACGACAGGGGCGCGAAAAACTGTTTTTT. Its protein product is CASSTRQGREKLFF.

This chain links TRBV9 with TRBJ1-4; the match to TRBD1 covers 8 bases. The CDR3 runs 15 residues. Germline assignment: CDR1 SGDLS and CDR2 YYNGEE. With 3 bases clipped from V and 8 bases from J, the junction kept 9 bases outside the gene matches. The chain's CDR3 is CASSAPGQGPEKLFF. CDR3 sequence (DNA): TGTGCCAGCAGCGCCCCCGGACAGGGTCCGGAAAAACTGTTTTTT. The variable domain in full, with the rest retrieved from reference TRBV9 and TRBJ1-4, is DSGVTQTPKHLITATGQRVTLRCSPRSGDLSVYWYQQSLDQGLQFLIQYYNGEERAKGNILERFSAQQFPDLHSELNLSSLELGDSALYFCASSAPGQGPEKLFFGSGTQLSVL.

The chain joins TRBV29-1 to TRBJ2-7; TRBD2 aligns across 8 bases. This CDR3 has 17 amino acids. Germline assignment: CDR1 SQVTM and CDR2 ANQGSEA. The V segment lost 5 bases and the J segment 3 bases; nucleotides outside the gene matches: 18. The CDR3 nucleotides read TGCAGCGTTCTTAGCGGGACGGGGGGTCCCAACTACTACGAGCAGTACTTC. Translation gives CSVLSGTGGPNYYEQYF.

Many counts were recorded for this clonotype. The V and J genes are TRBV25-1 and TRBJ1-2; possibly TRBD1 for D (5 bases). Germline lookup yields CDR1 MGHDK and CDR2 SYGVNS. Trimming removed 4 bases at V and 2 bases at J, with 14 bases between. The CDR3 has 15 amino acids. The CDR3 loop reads CASSGAIRGNYGYTF. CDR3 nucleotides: TGTGCCAGCAGTGGGGCCATCCGGGGGAACTATGGCTACACCTTC.

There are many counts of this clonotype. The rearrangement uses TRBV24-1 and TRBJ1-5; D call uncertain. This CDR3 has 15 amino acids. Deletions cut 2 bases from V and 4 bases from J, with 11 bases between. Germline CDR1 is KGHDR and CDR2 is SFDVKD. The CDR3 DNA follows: TGTGCCACCAGTGATTCAAGACTGACTAATCAGCCCCAGCATTTT. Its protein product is CATSDSRLTNQPQHF.

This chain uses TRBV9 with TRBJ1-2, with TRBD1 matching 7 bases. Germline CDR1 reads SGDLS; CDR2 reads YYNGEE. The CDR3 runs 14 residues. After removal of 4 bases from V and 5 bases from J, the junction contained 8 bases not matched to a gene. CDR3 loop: CASSQAGTEYGYTF. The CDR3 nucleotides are TGTGCCAGCAGCCAAGCCGGGACAGAGTATGGCTACACCTTC.

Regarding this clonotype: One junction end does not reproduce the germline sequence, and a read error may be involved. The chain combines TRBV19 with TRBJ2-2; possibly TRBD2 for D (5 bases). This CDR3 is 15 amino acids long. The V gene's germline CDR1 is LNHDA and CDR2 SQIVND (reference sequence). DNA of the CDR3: TGTGCCAGTAGTATAGTGGCAGTTAACACCGGGGAGCTGTCTTGG. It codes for CASSIVAVNTGELSW.

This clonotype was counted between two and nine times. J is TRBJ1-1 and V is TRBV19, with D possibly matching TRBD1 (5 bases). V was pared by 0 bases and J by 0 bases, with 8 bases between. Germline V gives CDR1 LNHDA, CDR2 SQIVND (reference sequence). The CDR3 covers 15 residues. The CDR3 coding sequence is TGTGCCAGTAGTATAGAAGGGGTCATGAACACTGAAGCTTTCTTT. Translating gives CASSIEGVMNTEAFF.

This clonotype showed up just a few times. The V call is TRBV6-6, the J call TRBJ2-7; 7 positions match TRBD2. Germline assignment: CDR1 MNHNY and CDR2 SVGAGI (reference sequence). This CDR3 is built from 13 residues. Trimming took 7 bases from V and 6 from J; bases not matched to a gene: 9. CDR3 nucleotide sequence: TGTGCCAGCAAGCAGCGGGAAGGGCGCGAGCAGTACTTC. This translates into CASKQREGREQYF.

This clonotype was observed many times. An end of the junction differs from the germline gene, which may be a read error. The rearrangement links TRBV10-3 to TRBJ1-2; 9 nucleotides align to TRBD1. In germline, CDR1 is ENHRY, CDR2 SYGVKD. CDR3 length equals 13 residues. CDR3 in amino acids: CASSFGQGKGYTF. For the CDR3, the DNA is TGTGCCAGCAGTTTCGGACAGGGGAAGGGCTACACCTTC.

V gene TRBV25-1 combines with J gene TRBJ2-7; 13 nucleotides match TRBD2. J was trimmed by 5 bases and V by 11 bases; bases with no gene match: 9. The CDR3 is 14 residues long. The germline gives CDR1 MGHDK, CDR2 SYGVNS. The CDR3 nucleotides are TGTGCCGCGAGGACTAGCGGGAGTATGAACGAGCAGTACTTC. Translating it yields CAARTSGSMNEQYF.

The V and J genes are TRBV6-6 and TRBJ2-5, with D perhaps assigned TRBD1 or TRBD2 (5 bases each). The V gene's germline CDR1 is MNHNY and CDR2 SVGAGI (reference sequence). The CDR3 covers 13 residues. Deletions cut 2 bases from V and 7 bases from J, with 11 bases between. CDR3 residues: CASSYEGLGTQYF. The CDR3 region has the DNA TGTGCCAGCAGTTACGAGGGGTTAGGGACCCAGTACTTC.

The CDR3 spells CASSLRGQGANTGELFF. DNA for the CDR3: TGTGCCAGCAGCTTAAGAGGACAGGGGGCGAACACCGGGGAGCTGTTTTTT. V usage is TRBV7-3 and J usage is TRBJ2-2, with TRBD1 matching over 10 bases. The CDR3 is made up of 17 amino acids. V shed 1 base, J shed 0 bases, and the junction held 2 bases outside the gene matches. Per the germline V gene, CDR1 is SGHTA and CDR2 is FQGTGA.

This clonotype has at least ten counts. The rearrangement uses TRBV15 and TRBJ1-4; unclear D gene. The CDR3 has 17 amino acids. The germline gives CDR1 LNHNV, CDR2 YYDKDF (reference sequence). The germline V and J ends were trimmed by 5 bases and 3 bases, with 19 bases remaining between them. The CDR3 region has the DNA TGTGCCACCAGCCCCTCCCTTGGGCAGGCTGCTAATGAAAAACTGTTTTTT. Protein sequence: CATSPSLGQAANEKLFF.

The CDR3 DNA reads TGTGCCAGCCACACTAGCAATCAGCCCCAGCATTTT. Its protein product is CASHTSNQPQHF. The rearrangement links TRBV10-3 to TRBJ1-5; D is ambiguous. The CDR3 is made up of 12 amino acids. CDR1 and CDR2 (germline): ENHRY, SYGVKD. V was pared by 10 bases and J by 0 bases, with 7 bases between.